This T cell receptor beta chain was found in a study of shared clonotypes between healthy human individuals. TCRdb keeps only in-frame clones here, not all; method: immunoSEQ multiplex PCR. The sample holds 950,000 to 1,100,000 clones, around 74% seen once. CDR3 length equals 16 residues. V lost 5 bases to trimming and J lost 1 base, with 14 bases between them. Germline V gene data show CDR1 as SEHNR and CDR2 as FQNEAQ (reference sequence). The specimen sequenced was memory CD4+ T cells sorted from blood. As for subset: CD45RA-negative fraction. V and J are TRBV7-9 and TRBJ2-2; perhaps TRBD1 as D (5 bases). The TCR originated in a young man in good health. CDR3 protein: CASSTRQGRNTGELFF. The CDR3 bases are TGTGCCAGCAGCACCCGTCAGGGAAGGAACACCGGGGAGCTGTTTTTT.